These 10 T cell receptor beta chains originate from one sample sequenced in a study of T cells in Graves' hyperthyroidism and ophthalmopathy. Researchers amplified the TCR beta CDR3 regions from RNA transcripts. With the HTBI primer set, the TCR CDR3 went through a first round of RT-PCR. TCRdb re-called the multiplex PCR reads with MiXCR, one entry per CDR3 protein. The sample has hundreds of thousands of distinct CDR3 sequences, more than 15% seen once. Sequencing used blood. The receptors stem from a woman in her thirties or forties with Graves' ophthalmopathy.

This clonotype was counted many times. The rearrangement links TRBV18 to TRBJ2-1; D uncertain. Germline lookup yields CDR1 KGHSH and CDR2 LQKENI. The CDR3 extends over 13 amino acids. The ends were cut back, 1 base at V and 6 bases at J, with 7 bases in the middle. The CDR3 loop reads CASSPQGGNEQFF. The CDR3 DNA sequence: TGTGCCAGCTCACCACAAGGCGGCAATGAGCAGTTCTTC.

This clonotype has ten or more counts. V usage is TRBV20-1 and J usage is TRBJ2-5; D is unclear. Germline V CDR1 and CDR2: DFQATT, SNEGSKA (reference sequence). This CDR3 region has 16 residues. Trimming left V 6 bases short and J 2 bases short, with 22 bases between. CDR3 sequence (DNA): TGCAGTGCCCCCGATAGGCGATCTTCAGCGCAAGAGACCCAGTACTTC. Protein sequence: CSAPDRRSSAQETQYF.

V is TRBV30 and J is TRBJ2-7; 7 bases are shared with TRBD1. J lost 2 bases, V lost 1 base, and 2 bases had no gene match. The germline gives CDR1 GTSNPN, CDR2 SVGIG (reference sequence). CDR3 length: 13 residues. The CDR3 nucleotides are TGTGCCTGGAGTGGACAGGGACCCTACGAGCAGTACTTC. Its translation: CAWSGQGPYEQYF.

The chain combines TRBV20-1 with TRBJ2-1; D is unclear. V lost 0 bases and J 7 bases, leaving 7 bases between the germline ends. The germline V gene encodes CDR1 DFQATT and CDR2 SNEGSKA (reference sequence). The CDR3 is made up of 12 amino acids. CDR3 sequence (DNA): TGCAGTGCTAGAGAGCTCGGAAATGAGCAGTTCTTC. This gives the protein CSARELGNEQFF.

This clonotype was observed at least ten times. The chain uses TRBV3-1 and TRBJ2-1; D unresolved. Trimming removed 1 base at V and 7 bases at J, with 5 bases between. The CDR3 extends over 12 amino acids. CDR1 and CDR2 (germline): LGHDT, YNNKEL (reference sequence). This CDR3 reads CASSQARNEQFF. As DNA, the CDR3 is TGTGCCAGCAGCCAAGCCCGGAATGAGCAGTTCTTC.

V is TRBV7-9 and J is TRBJ1-1; D is uncertain. Trimming took 1 base from V and 2 from J, leaving 11 bases between them. This CDR3 contains 15 residues. Germline loops: CDR1 SEHNR, CDR2 FQNEAQ (reference sequence). The DNA for the CDR3 is TGTGCCAGCAGCTTAGTACCGAACAGTAACACTGAAGCTTTCTTT. It specifies CASSLVPNSNTEAFF.

Notes on this clonotype: A read error may be the cause here, since a much bigger clone is one base away. The gene calls are TRBV28 and TRBJ2-7; 10 positions agree with TRBD2. The CDR3 contains 14 residues. CDR1 is MDHEN, CDR2 SYDVKM, per germline. In nucleotides, the CDR3 is TGTGCCAGCAGCCTACGAGCTAGCGGGAGTAAGCAGCACTTC. Translating it yields CASSLRASGSKQHF.

This clonotype was counted at least ten times. The rearrangement links TRBV7-9 to TRBJ2-7; D is undetermined. The CDR3 is 13 residues long. Deletions cut 1 base from V and 7 bases from J, with 11 bases between. Germline values: CDR1 SEHNR, CDR2 FQNEAQ (reference sequence). For the CDR3, the DNA is TGTGCCAGCAGCTTAGAGTACGCCAGTGAGCAGTACTTC. It encodes CASSLEYASEQYF.

In its sample, this clonotype was seen a few times. The V call is TRBV12-3 or TRBV12-4, the J call TRBJ1-1, with D possibly TRBD1 on 6 matching bases. The CDR3 consists of 13 residues. Deletions cut 4 bases from V and 6 bases from J, with 12 bases between. The CDR3 DNA is TGTGCCAGCAGTTGGGGGGGCCTAGCTGAAGCTTTCTTT. This encodes CASSWGGLAEAFF.

This clonotype was observed at least ten times. This chain uses TRBV28 with TRBJ2-7, with D possibly TRBD1 on 6 matching bases. Per germline, CDR1 MDHEN and CDR2 SYDVKM. Trimming removed 4 bases from V and 3 bases from J, with 13 bases in between. This CDR3 spans 14 amino acids. The CDR3 coding sequence is TGTGCCAGCAGTTCTGCAGGGGCCGGCTACGAGCAGTACTTC. It codes for CASSSAGAGYEQYF. Full variable domain (outside the CDR3, taken from reference TRBV28 and TRBJ2-7): DVKVTQSSRYLVKRTGEKVFLECVQDMDHENMFWYRQDPGLGLRLIYFSYDVKMKEKGDIPEGYSVSREKKERFSLILESASTNQTSMYLCASSSAGAGYEQYFGPGTRLTVT.